This T cell receptor (beta chain) was captured in a study of beta chain features in type 1 diabetes. Averaging around 110 mL, one heparinised blood draw came from each individual donor. This clone was seen more than once but under ten times. The CDR3 is 15 amino acids. Trimming removed 0 bases from V and 3 bases from J, with 9 bases in between. Germline V gene data show CDR1 as LGHNA and CDR2 as YNFKEQ. Reverse transcription of all isolated RNA meant that expressed TCRB transcripts were sequenced. TCRdb keeps only in-frame clones here, not all; method: immunoSEQ multiplex PCR. The sample includes fewer than 650,000 clones, about 14% of them seen just once.

Sample: naive CD4+ T cells from blood. V gene TRBV4-2 combines with J gene TRBJ1-3; D unresolved. This receptor was identified in a man younger than 35 in good health. The CDR3 spells CASSQEQTNGNTIYF. CDR3 in DNA: TGTGCCAGCAGCCAAGAACAGACGAATGGAAACACCATATATTTT.